The text below deals with one T cell receptor beta chain. Its matching antigen is unknown. The data originate from a study of T cell repertoires in cytomegalovirus infection. Overall study: From public TCR beta signatures came an indication of both CMV infection and matching HLA type. Findings and caveats of the study: The ex vivo response showed dominance by HLA-C-restricted CMV-specific TCR beta clonotypes. Summed public TCR beta family frequency identified CMV carriers bearing the relevant HLA.

TCRdb ran MiXCR on the reads and lists one entry per CDR3 protein. This table has hundreds of thousands of distinct CDR3 sequences, roughly 20% appearing once. Germline CDR1 and CDR2: MNHNS and SASEGT. The junction had 11 bases not matched to a gene; V was cut back by 4 bases and J by 11 bases. This CDR3 is 14 amino acids long. V is TRBV6-1 and J is TRBJ2-1; 7 bases align to TRBD2. The sequenced sample was PBMCs. This sequence was found in a human donor in good health (CMV status not recorded). Some clones in this sample may be carry-over from other donors' samples. CDR3 region: CASSAGDYPWKQFF. The CDR3 bases are TGTGCCAGCAGTGCCGGGGACTACCCATGGAAGCAGTTCTTC.